This TCR beta chain is drawn from a study of tumor and adjacent non-tumor tissue in lung cancer. Whole-study findings and limits: Significantly higher TCR diversity was found in tumor than normal lung.

In regard to this clonotype: Antigen unknown.

Germline loops: CDR1 MNHEY, CDR2 SVGAGI. The V end was cut by 10 bases, the J end by 4 bases, with 17 bases between. CDR3 length equals 14 residues. The library came from three nested PCR rounds adapted from ARM-PCR protocols. TCRdb passed the multiplex PCR reads through MiXCR, listing each CDR3 protein once. The profile shows 130,000 or so distinct CDR3 sequences, about 66% of them singletons. The template was RNA from unsorted bulk tissue. The TCR originated in a man aged 25-45 years with non-small cell lung cancer. What was sequenced was lung tumor tissue. V and J are TRBV6-5 and TRBJ2-1, with unresolved D. The CDR3 nucleotides read TGTGCCAACATGTTGCTAGTGGGGTACAATGAGCAGTTCTTC. As protein: CANMLLVGYNEQFF.